Listed below are T cell receptor beta chains from one sample, sequenced in a study of shared clonotypes between healthy human individuals. Using immunoSEQ multiplex PCR, the repertoire was profiled, and TCRdb retains in-frame clones only, with some absent. The sample includes around 1.1 million clones, 70% to 80% of them seen just once. The sequencing input was memory CD4+ T cells from PBMCs. The receptors originated from a man aged 18 to 29 in good health. Some clones in this sample may be carry-over from other donors' samples. Both conserved end residues are part of each CDR3. The order of the fields is CDR3 protein, CDR3 DNA, clone size, J gene, D gene, V gene. D genes are given only for firm matches. Clone size is given for some rows only: seen once, a few or many times, or a class if the clone is expanded.

CDR3aa: CASSFGGADTQYF
CDR3nt: TGTGCCAGCAGCTTCGGGGGGGCAGATACGCAGTATTTT
abundance: .
j_gene: TRBJ2-3
d_gene: TRBD2
v_gene: TRBV5-4

CDR3aa: CASSLWGTGYNEQFF
CDR3nt: TGTGCCAGCAGTTTATGGGGGACTGGCTACAATGAGCAGTTCTTC
abundance: .
j_gene: TRBJ2-1
d_gene: .
v_gene: TRBV27

CDR3aa: CASRAGGTYQPQHF
CDR3nt: TGTGCCAGCAGGGCAGGGGGGACCTATCAGCCCCAGCATTTT
abundance: once
j_gene: TRBJ1-5
d_gene: TRBD1
v_gene: TRBV28

CDR3aa: CAISESPGAGVYNEQFF
CDR3nt: TGTGCCATCAGTGAGTCTCCGGGAGCGGGGGTATACAATGAGCAGTTCTTC
abundance: .
j_gene: TRBJ2-1
d_gene: TRBD2
v_gene: TRBV10-3

CDR3aa: CASSPRVGGRASYEQYF
CDR3nt: TGTGCCAGCAGCCCCCGGGTTGGCGGGAGGGCGTCCTACGAGCAGTACTTC
abundance: once
j_gene: TRBJ2-7
d_gene: TRBD2
v_gene: TRBV9

CDR3aa: CASSLAEKIGGEQYF
CDR3nt: TGCGCCAGCAGCTTGGCGGAGAAAATCGGGGGCGAGCAGTACTTC
abundance: .
j_gene: TRBJ2-7
d_gene: .
v_gene: TRBV5-1

CDR3aa: CASLGLVGYEQYF
CDR3nt: TGTGCCAGCCTTGGGCTAGTTGGCTACGAGCAGTACTTC
abundance: .
j_gene: TRBJ2-7
d_gene: .
v_gene: TRBV28

CDR3aa: CASSLGDRASYEQYF
CDR3nt: TGCGCCAGCAGCTTGGGGGACAGGGCTTCCTACGAGCAGTACTTC
abundance: .
j_gene: TRBJ2-7
d_gene: TRBD1
v_gene: TRBV5-1

CDR3aa: CASSLVLGAGNTIYF
CDR3nt: TGTGCCAGCAGCTTAGTACTGGGGGCTGGAAACACCATATATTTT
abundance: .
j_gene: TRBJ1-3
d_gene: .
v_gene: TRBV7-2

CDR3aa: CASSFDGSGLYEQYF
CDR3nt: TGTGCCAGCAGCTTCGACGGATCCGGGCTCTACGAGCAGTACTTC
abundance: .
j_gene: TRBJ2-7
d_gene: .
v_gene: TRBV11-3

CDR3aa: CASSETILGYF
CDR3nt: TGTGCCAGCAGTGAGACTATCCTCGGGTATTTT
abundance: .
j_gene: TRBJ2-3
d_gene: .
v_gene: TRBV2

CDR3aa: CASSPLVGGYTF
CDR3nt: TGTGCCAGCTCACCACTGGTCGGTGGCTACACCTTC
abundance: .
j_gene: TRBJ1-2
d_gene: .
v_gene: TRBV18

CDR3aa: CASSSPGGGANVLTF
CDR3nt: TGTGCCAGCAGTTCCCCGGGCGGGGGGGCCAACGTCCTGACTTTC
abundance: few
j_gene: TRBJ2-6
d_gene: .
v_gene: TRBV28

CDR3aa: CASSQVRTGINSPLHF
CDR3nt: TGCGCCAGCAGCCAAGTCCGGACAGGAATCAATTCACCCCTCCACTTT
abundance: .
j_gene: TRBJ1-6
d_gene: TRBD1
v_gene: TRBV4-1

CDR3aa: CASSWDGNNSPLHF
CDR3nt: TGCGCCAGCAGCTGGGACGGAAACAATTCACCCCTCCACTTT
abundance: few
j_gene: TRBJ1-6
d_gene: .
v_gene: TRBV5-1

CDR3aa: CASREQGGDEKLFF
CDR3nt: TGTGCCAGCAGGGAACAGGGGGGGGATGAAAAACTGTTTTTT
abundance: .
j_gene: TRBJ1-4
d_gene: TRBD1
v_gene: TRBV2

CDR3aa: CALPRWGRELFF
CDR3nt: TGTGCCTTGCCCCGTTGGGGCCGGGAGCTGTTTTTT
abundance: .
j_gene: TRBJ2-2
d_gene: .
v_gene: TRBV30

CDR3aa: CSAEPGQGTDTQYF
CDR3nt: TGCAGCGCCGAGCCGGGACAGGGTACAGATACGCAGTATTTT
abundance: .
j_gene: TRBJ2-3
d_gene: TRBD1
v_gene: TRBV29-1

CDR3aa: CASSLVMQGLSSGANVLTF
CDR3nt: TGTGCCAGCAGCCTAGTTATGCAGGGCCTGAGCTCTGGGGCCAACGTCCTGACTTTC
abundance: .
j_gene: TRBJ2-6
d_gene: .
v_gene: TRBV4-2

CDR3aa: CASSFGLADLGEQYF
CDR3nt: TGTGCCAGCAGCTTCGGACTAGCGGACTTGGGAGAGCAGTACTTC
abundance: .
j_gene: TRBJ2-7
d_gene: TRBD2
v_gene: TRBV7-8

CDR3aa: CSVVLVGQGIGTEAFF
CDR3nt: TGCAGCGTTGTGTTGGTTGGTCAGGGGATCGGTACTGAAGCTTTCTTT
abundance: .
j_gene: TRBJ1-1
d_gene: .
v_gene: TRBV29-1

CDR3aa: CASSPPDGGRRQYF
CDR3nt: TGTGCCAGCTCACCCCCCGACGGGGGAAGGAGGCAGTACTTC
abundance: .
j_gene: TRBJ2-7
d_gene: .
v_gene: TRBV18

CDR3aa: CASSLSLAGRFTGELFF
CDR3nt: TGTGCCAGCAGCTTGAGTCTAGCGGGTCGATTCACCGGGGAGCTGTTTTTT
abundance: .
j_gene: TRBJ2-2
d_gene: TRBD2
v_gene: TRBV5-4

CDR3aa: CASSPLAGGRNEQFF
CDR3nt: TGTGCCAGCAGCCCACTAGCGGGAGGCCGCAATGAGCAGTTCTTC
abundance: .
j_gene: TRBJ2-1
d_gene: TRBD2
v_gene: TRBV6-5

CDR3aa: CASSPPGYYGYTF
CDR3nt: TGTGCCAGCTCACCACCAGGGTACTATGGCTACACCTTC
abundance: .
j_gene: TRBJ1-2
d_gene: .
v_gene: TRBV18

CDR3aa: CATSIGFQPQHF
CDR3nt: TGTGCCACCAGCATTGGTTTTCAGCCCCAGCATTTT
abundance: .
j_gene: TRBJ1-5
d_gene: .
v_gene: TRBV15

CDR3aa: CASSLDVRGGGETQYF
CDR3nt: TGTGCCAGCAGCTTGGATGTCAGGGGTGGTGGAGAGACCCAGTACTTC
abundance: .
j_gene: TRBJ2-5
d_gene: .
v_gene: TRBV7-2

CDR3aa: CASSLNGLGSYEQYF
CDR3nt: TGTGCCAGCAGTTTAAACGGGTTGGGGTCCTACGAGCAGTACTTC
abundance: .
j_gene: TRBJ2-7
d_gene: .
v_gene: TRBV27

CDR3aa: CASSQAPGVGVRQPQHF
CDR3nt: TGCGCCAGCAGCCAAGCCCCCGGCGTCGGGGTACGCCAGCCCCAGCATTTT
abundance: .
j_gene: TRBJ1-5
d_gene: .
v_gene: TRBV4-1

CDR3aa: CASSAGTGDAGELFF
CDR3nt: TGTGCCAGCAGCGCCGGGACAGGGGACGCCGGGGAGCTGTTTTTT
abundance: .
j_gene: TRBJ2-2
d_gene: TRBD1
v_gene: TRBV5-6

CDR3aa: CASSLGLSAYTDTQYF
CDR3nt: TGTGCCAGCAGCCTCGGGTTGTCAGCCTACACAGATACGCAGTATTTT
abundance: .
j_gene: TRBJ2-3
d_gene: .
v_gene: TRBV7-3

CDR3aa: CASSGGLAVIMNEQYF
CDR3nt: TGTGCCAGCAGTGGAGGACTAGCGGTGATTATGAACGAGCAGTACTTC
abundance: few
j_gene: TRBJ2-7
d_gene: TRBD2
v_gene: TRBV6-1

CDR3aa: CASSEMTQGKAFF
CDR3nt: TGTGCCAGCAGTGAAATGACCCAGGGGAAAGCTTTCTTT
abundance: .
j_gene: TRBJ1-1
d_gene: .
v_gene: TRBV6-1

CDR3aa: CASSPRLAGYYNEQFF
CDR3nt: TGTGCCAGCAGCCCCCGACTAGCGGGATACTACAATGAGCAGTTCTTC
abundance: .
j_gene: TRBJ2-1
d_gene: TRBD2
v_gene: TRBV7-8

CDR3aa: CASSPSTAAVNEQFF
CDR3nt: TGTGCCAGCAGTCCGAGTACGGCTGCGGTGAATGAGCAGTTCTTC
abundance: .
j_gene: TRBJ2-1
d_gene: .
v_gene: TRBV2

CDR3aa: CASQPGWEGRYEQYF
CDR3nt: TGTGCCAGCCAGCCGGGGTGGGAGGGCCGGTACGAGCAGTACTTC
abundance: .
j_gene: TRBJ2-7
d_gene: TRBD2
v_gene: TRBV27

CDR3aa: CASSPEGGVAFF
CDR3nt: TGTGCCAGCTCACCCGAGGGGGGGGTGGCTTTCTTT
abundance: few
j_gene: TRBJ1-1
d_gene: .
v_gene: TRBV18

CDR3aa: CASSLVGGLSSGANVLTF
CDR3nt: TGTGCCAGCAGCTTGGTTGGAGGCCTAAGCTCTGGGGCCAACGTCCTGACTTTC
abundance: few
j_gene: TRBJ2-6
d_gene: .
v_gene: TRBV5-4

CDR3aa: CASSFGSTGGKYEQYF
CDR3nt: TGCGCCAGCAGCTTTGGGTCCACAGGGGGCAAGTACGAGCAGTACTTC
abundance: .
j_gene: TRBJ2-7
d_gene: TRBD1
v_gene: TRBV5-1

CDR3aa: CAGKMTGATQETQYF
CDR3nt: TGTGCCGGCAAAATGACAGGGGCAACCCAAGAGACCCAGTACTTC
abundance: .
j_gene: TRBJ2-5
d_gene: TRBD1
v_gene: TRBV2

CDR3aa: CASSLNRGYEQYF
CDR3nt: TGTGCCAGCAGCTTAAACAGGGGCTACGAGCAGTACTTC
abundance: .
j_gene: TRBJ2-7
d_gene: TRBD1
v_gene: TRBV7-2

CDR3aa: CASSPGPDYGYTF
CDR3nt: TGTGCCAGCAGCCCAGGGCCAGACTATGGCTACACCTTC
abundance: .
j_gene: TRBJ1-2
d_gene: .
v_gene: TRBV6-5